This T cell receptor (beta chain) was documented in a study of blood T cells in healthy people across ages. Study observations and caveats: CMV status of donors was not determined, possibly confounding expanded clonotype changes. Among T cells, TCR beta diversity per million cells dropped roughly linearly as age rose.

The draw of peripheral blood yielded approximately 11 milliliters from each donor. Comments on this clonotype: Its antigen is not known.

Trimming removed 4 bases from V and 5 bases from J, with 14 bases in between. There are 13 residues in the CDR3. The germline V gene encodes CDR1 SQVTM and CDR2 ANQGSEA. A sample-barcoded 5' primer and a J-beta primer mix were used in a second PCR of roughly 7 to 11 cycles. Every cDNA molecule bore a tag from a template-switch adaptor containing 12 random nucleotides. TCRdb recomputed calls from the 5' RACE reads with MiXCR, one row per CDR3 protein. This table holds about 1.5 million distinct CDR3 sequences, 40% to 45% found once. The TCR comes from a woman younger than 30 in good health. J is TRBJ1-2 and V is TRBV29-1, with a weak D call TRBD1 (6 bases). The sequencing sample was made of blood. CDR3 residues: CSVGPQGLYGYTF. As DNA, the CDR3 is TGCAGCGTTGGACCCCAGGGGCTGTATGGCTACACCTTC.